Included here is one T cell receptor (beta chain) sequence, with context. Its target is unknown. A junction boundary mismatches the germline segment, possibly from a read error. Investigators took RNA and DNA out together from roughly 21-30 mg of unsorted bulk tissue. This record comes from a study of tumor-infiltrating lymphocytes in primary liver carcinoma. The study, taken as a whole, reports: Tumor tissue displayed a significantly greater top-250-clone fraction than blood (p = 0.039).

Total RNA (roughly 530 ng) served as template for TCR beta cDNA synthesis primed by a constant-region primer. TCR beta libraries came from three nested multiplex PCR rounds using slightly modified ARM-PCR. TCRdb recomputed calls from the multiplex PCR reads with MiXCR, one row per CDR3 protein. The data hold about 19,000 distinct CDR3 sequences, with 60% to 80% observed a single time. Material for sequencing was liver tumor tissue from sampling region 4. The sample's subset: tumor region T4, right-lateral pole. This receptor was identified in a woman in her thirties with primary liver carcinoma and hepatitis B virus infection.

The CDR3 protein is CASSLSGKGELFF. The CDR3 region has the DNA TGTGCCAGCAGTTTGAGCGGGAAAGGGGAACTGTTTTTT. The gene calls are TRBV28 and TRBJ2-2; 7 bases align to TRBD2. The CDR3 totals 13 residues. Germline V gene lookup returns CDR1 MDHEN and CDR2 SYDVKM.